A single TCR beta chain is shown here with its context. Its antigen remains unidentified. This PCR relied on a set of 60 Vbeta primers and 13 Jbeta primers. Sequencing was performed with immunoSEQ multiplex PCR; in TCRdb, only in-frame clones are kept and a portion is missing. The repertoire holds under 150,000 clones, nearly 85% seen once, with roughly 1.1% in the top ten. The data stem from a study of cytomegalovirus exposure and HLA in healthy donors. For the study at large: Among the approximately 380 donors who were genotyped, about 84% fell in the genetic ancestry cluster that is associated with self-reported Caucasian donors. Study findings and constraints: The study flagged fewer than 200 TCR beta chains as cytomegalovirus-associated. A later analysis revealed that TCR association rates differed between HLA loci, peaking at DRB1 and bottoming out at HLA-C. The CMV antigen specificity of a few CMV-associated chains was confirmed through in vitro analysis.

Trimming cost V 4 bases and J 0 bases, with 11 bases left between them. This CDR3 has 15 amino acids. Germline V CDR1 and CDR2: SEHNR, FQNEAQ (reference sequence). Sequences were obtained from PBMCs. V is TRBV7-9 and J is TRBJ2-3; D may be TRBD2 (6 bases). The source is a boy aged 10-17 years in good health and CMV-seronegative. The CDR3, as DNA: TGTGCCAGCAGCTGGACGGGACTCAGCACAGATACGCAGTATTTT. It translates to CASSWTGLSTDTQYF.